This T cell receptor beta chain was documented in a study of CD8 T cells in ankylosing spondylitis (dated by TCRdb to about 2017). About the study as a whole: T cell receptor beta repertoires were profiled in healthy donors and ankylosing spondylitis patients so that disease-linked TCR variants could be found. The full study cohort was made up of about 24 ankylosing spondylitis patients and around 100 healthy donors. Peripheral blood samples were taken, and synovial fluid was additionally collected from ankylosing spondylitis patients.

In the case of this clonotype: It has no known antigen specificity. The input lacks base qualities; no much larger clone sits a single base away.

Here is what the overall study found, with its caveats: Some of the motif variants had been reported before in the synovial fluid and blood of reactive arthritis patients, a finding that suggests common disease-initiation mechanisms. A CD8+ phenotype was shown by the disease-linked clones, which were found at relatively low frequencies in peripheral blood. Blood from ankylosing spondylitis patients appeared to be characterized by a TCR beta motif composed of about eight highly homologous amino acid variants. Significant enrichment of the disease-linked clones was reported in matched synovial fluid samples from ankylosing spondylitis patients.

Sequencing instrument: Illumina HiSeq 2500. Quantitative 5'-RACE with molecular barcodes was the method used to prepare the TCR beta libraries. Concerning the study's data processing: A new computational method, built on a probabilistic model of VDJ rearrangement, was used to identify disease-linked TCR variants. The raw public reads went through TCRdb reprocessing: fastp at Q25, MiXCR clone calling, in-frame beta chains kept. Here each entry gathers all rows of one CDR3 protein and keeps the most common genes and DNA. These V and J calls rely on TCRdb rather than the paper's analysis. The sample yields roughly 400,000 distinct CDR3 sequences; under 25% were counted once. The top ten clonotypes cover roughly a sixth of the sample. Sequenced input: blood, either unsorted or a sorted T cell fraction (not recorded which). The clonotype was recovered from a male donor with ankylosing spondylitis.

The CDR3 region reads CATSREVASLGYTF. The nucleotide sequence reads as follows: TGTGCCACCAGCAGAGAAGTAGCTAGTCTTGGCTACACCTTC. Here the chain combines TRBV15 and TRBJ1-2, with the identity of the D gene unclear. V is cut by 0 bases and J by 7 bases, and the space between the germline ends is 12 bases. The CDR3 covers 14 residues, taking in both the cysteine and the phenylalanine. Just the 42-base CDR3 DNA is kept, in frame starting at base 1. The germline V gene (reference sequence) yields LNHNV for CDR1 and YYDKDF for CDR2.